This T cell receptor (beta chain) was sequenced during a study of a mutant IDH1 vaccine in newly diagnosed glioma. As for the study in general: Weeks 1, 3, 5, 7, 11, 15, 19 and 23 were when patients received their eight vaccinations. Averaging 40.4 years of age, treated patients were roughly 60% male and approximately 40% female.

A remark on this clone: Antigen: not known.

Germline-derived CDR1 and CDR2 are GTSNPN and SVGIG (reference sequence). With 1 base clipped from V and 5 bases from J, the junction kept 9 bases outside the gene matches. This CDR3 region has 16 residues. The time point is: week 23, last vaccination. Each vaccine dose was 300 ug of mutant IDH1 20-mer peptide, with topical imiquimod. The table came from immunoSEQ multiplex PCR; TCRdb's copy has only in-frame clones and leaves some out. The data contain about 81,000 clones, approximately 85% of them singletons. The source of this sequence is a man aged 25-40 years with glioma. Some clones in this sample may be carry-over from other donors' samples. This specimen consisted of PBMCs, obtained from a glioma patient whose treatment included an IDH1 peptide vaccine. The V and J genes are TRBV30 and TRBJ2-2; 8 nucleotides match TRBD2. This chain's CDR3 is CAWSEPGRARTGELFF. The CDR3 DNA reads as TGTGCCTGGAGTGAACCCGGGAGGGCCAGAACCGGGGAGCTGTTTTTT.